These T cell receptor beta chains were read from a single sample in a study of beta chain features in type 1 diabetes. Libraries were prepared by immunoSEQ multiplex PCR; TCRdb keeps only in-frame clonotypes and omits some of them. The sample has about 340,000 clones, about 14% seen once. What was sequenced was naive CD4+ T cells from blood. The receptors originated from a woman between 18 and 29 years old with type 1 diabetes. The CDR3 runs from the conserved cysteine through the conserved F or W.

v_gene: TRBV7-2; len: 14; CDR3aa: CASSLEWRGHEQYF
v_gene: TRBV2; len: 12; CDR3aa: CASTDTAYEQYF
v_gene: TRBV2; len: 14; CDR3aa: CASSRDRGDYGYTF
v_gene: TRBV15; len: 16; CDR3aa: CATREQATSNTGELFF
v_gene: TRBV28; len: 16; CDR3aa: CASRYLQGALRGEQFF
v_gene: TRBV7-8; len: 14; CDR3aa: CASSLRLAYNEQFF
v_gene: TRBV19; len: 18; CDR3aa: CASSGTSGNPSSYNEQFF
v_gene: TRBV5-1; len: 13; CDR3aa: CASSLFSGQPQHF
v_gene: TRBV10-3; len: 14; CDR3aa: CAISETGPNEKLFF
v_gene: TRBV27; len: 14; CDR3aa: CASSLASGSDEQFF
v_gene: TRBV4-3; len: 15; CDR3aa: CASSERLARTGELFF
v_gene: TRBV18; len: 12; CDR3aa: CASSTDRVEAFF
v_gene: TRBV27; len: 17; CDR3aa: CASSLAGAGGHVETQYF
v_gene: TRBV9; len: 14; CDR3aa: CASSPDRGRQPQHF
v_gene: TRBV7-3; len: 15; CDR3aa: CASSFSATGTDTQYF
v_gene: TRBV18; len: 15; CDR3aa: CASSPPQGAEETQYF
v_gene: TRBV12-5; len: 18; CDR3aa: CASGLVGQGYSGANVLTF
v_gene: TRBV29-1; len: 12; CDR3aa: CSAGTSFYEQYF
v_gene: TRBV5-1; len: 14; CDR3aa: CASSLESSGREQFF
v_gene: TRBV30; len: 14; CDR3aa: CAWSVNLQGGGYTF
v_gene: TRBV4-1; len: 16; CDR3aa: CASRRSIGQGDYEQYF
v_gene: TRBV11-2; len: 17; CDR3aa: CASSRTVLNSGANVLTF
v_gene: TRBV28; len: 15; CDR3aa: CASSTTGTGLEPQHF
v_gene: TRBV27; len: 16; CDR3aa: CASSKTSGRLYNEQFF
v_gene: TRBV5-1; len: 16; CDR3aa: CASSLVGGATNEKLFF
v_gene: TRBV6-1; len: 12; CDR3aa: CATYSLSDTQYF
v_gene: TRBV29-1; len: 13; CDR3aa: CSAYRQGAREQYF
v_gene: TRBV19; len: 14; CDR3aa: CASSTSNRNTEAFF
v_gene: TRBV5-1; len: 14; CDR3aa: CASSLGDRAQSAFF
v_gene: TRBV28; len: 11; CDR3aa: CASSFGYEQYF
v_gene: TRBV5-5; len: 16; CDR3aa: CASSNLQGAQGSEQFF
v_gene: TRBV30; len: 13; CDR3aa: CAWSTGTGGGAFF
v_gene: TRBV19; len: 16; CDR3aa: CASSRTSGGNTGELFF
v_gene: TRBV5-1; len: 14; CDR3aa: CASSGRQGGLTQYF
v_gene: TRBV4-3; len: 14; CDR3aa: CASSQVRGHGELFF
v_gene: TRBV6-6; len: 14; CDR3aa: CASSRGLAGVTQYF
v_gene: TRBV7-2; len: 16; CDR3aa: CASSQRTGASTDTQYF
v_gene: TRBV4-1; len: 16; CDR3aa: CASSQATPRGRDEQYF
v_gene: TRBV18; len: 15; CDR3aa: CASSPGQANTGELFF
v_gene: TRBV19; len: 18; CDR3aa: CASSIDLRGELKDNEQFF
v_gene: TRBV5-1; len: 15; CDR3aa: CASSLAGGGTDTQYF
v_gene: TRBV18; len: 15; CDR3aa: CASSPPGASGETQYF
v_gene: TRBV28; len: 16; CDR3aa: CASSRSSGSSYNEQFF
v_gene: TRBV11-3; len: 14; CDR3aa: CASSFRQGAGELFF
v_gene: TRBV28; len: 15; CDR3aa: CASTPSGKGGETQYF
v_gene: TRBV5-1; len: 15; CDR3aa: CASSPTGGMGSEAFF
v_gene: TRBV7-7; len: 12; CDR3aa: CASSAGQETQYF
v_gene: TRBV14; len: 13; CDR3aa: CASSPTGIYGYTF
v_gene: TRBV10-3; len: 15; CDR3aa: CAISGSGAGTDTQYF
v_gene: TRBV25-1; len: 18; CDR3aa: CASSESPGTGTSTDTQYF
v_gene: TRBV18; len: 15; CDR3aa: CASSPPNRVLETQYF
v_gene: TRBV30; len: 12; CDR3aa: CAWTSGTLRQYF
v_gene: TRBV5-1; len: 13; CDR3aa: CASSLASYNEQFF
v_gene: TRBV5-1; len: 17; CDR3aa: CASSPLAGGNPYNEQFF
v_gene: TRBV5-1; len: 12; CDR3aa: CASSLDTTEAFF